The rows below give T cell receptor beta chains drawn from one sample of a study of T-cell memory formation after mild COVID-19. MiXCR was run by TCRdb on the 5' RACE reads, yielding one entry per CDR3 protein. Of about 150,000 distinct CDR3 sequences listed, approximately 15% are singletons. The sequenced sample consisted of PBMCs or a T cell subset sorted from them (not recorded which). The source of these receptors is an adult woman who had mild COVID-19 (a few samples of this study predate the infection). Cell type and time point are not known. The CDR3 runs from the conserved cysteine through the conserved F or W. Each record gives: V gene, clone size, J gene, D gene, CDR3 DNA, CDR3 protein. A D gene is named only where the DNA matches it firmly. Expanded clones are given a class, and other clones once, few, many or no size at all.

TRBV12-3/TRBV12-4	few	TRBJ2-1	.	TGTGCCAGCAGTTCAGCGGGCCCAATTCGCAATGAGCAGTTCTTC	CASSSAGPIRNEQFF
TRBV6-5	.	TRBJ2-7	TRBD1	TGTGCCAGCACAACAGGGGTACCTAGCCCCTACGAGCAGTACTTC	CASTTGVPSPYEQYF
TRBV4-1	.	TRBJ2-1	.	TGCGCCAGCAGCGCCTTTACGGGACTTAACAATGAGCAGTTCTTC	CASSAFTGLNNEQFF
TRBV30	few	TRBJ2-1	TRBD2	TGTGCCTGGAGTGTAAAGGGCTGGAGCGGGAGGGGGAATGAGCAGTTCTTC	CAWSVKGWSGRGNEQFF
TRBV4-1	many	TRBJ2-7	.	TGCGCCAGCAGCCAGGCCCGGGCCTACGAGCAGTACTTC	CASSQARAYEQYF
TRBV7-9	few	TRBJ2-1	TRBD2	TGTGCCAGCAGCCAACCGGGACTAGTGTTCGATGAGCAGTTCTTC	CASSQPGLVFDEQFF
TRBV5-5	.	TRBJ2-4	.	TGTGCCAGCAGCTTGGCTCTGGCTACAGCCAAAAACATTCAGTACTTC	CASSLALATAKNIQYF
TRBV11-2	few	TRBJ1-2	TRBD1	TGTGCCAGCAGCCCCATACAGGGGGTGGGAGGCTACACCTTC	CASSPIQGVGGYTF
TRBV7-7	many	TRBJ2-5	TRBD2	TGTGCCAGCAGCCGACTAGCTAGAGAGACCCAGTACTTC	CASSRLARETQYF
TRBV3-1	.	TRBJ2-7	.	TGTGCCAGCAGCCTTTTTACCTACGAGCAGTACTTC	CASSLFTYEQYF
TRBV7-3	.	TRBJ2-1	.	TGTGCCAGCAGCTTAGGTGGGGATAGCTCCTACAATGAGCAGTTCTTC	CASSLGGDSSYNEQFF
TRBV7-2	.	TRBJ2-5	.	TGTGCCAGCAGCTTACGAGGGCCCCAGGAGACCCAGTACTTC	CASSLRGPQETQYF
TRBV2	few	TRBJ2-3	TRBD2	TGTGCCAGCAGTGATCGGCGGGAGGGCATGGGAGATACGCAGTATTTT	CASSDRREGMGDTQYF
TRBV29-1	.	TRBJ1-1	.	TGCAGCGTTGAAAGTGTGGAGAACACTGAAGCTTTCTTT	CSVESVENTEAFF
TRBV11-2	.	TRBJ2-7	.	TGTGCCAGCAGCTTAGATACGACCCACGAGCAGTACTTC	CASSLDTTHEQYF
TRBV7-9	few	TRBJ2-7	TRBD1	TGTGCCAGCAGCTTAGCCGGACAGGGTGGCGAGCAGTACTTC	CASSLAGQGGEQYF
TRBV7-6	.	TRBJ2-7	TRBD2	TGTGCCAGCAGCTCCAAGACTAGCGGGAGAGACTCCTACGAGCAGTACTTC	CASSSKTSGRDSYEQYF
TRBV30	.	TRBJ2-3	TRBD1	TGTGCCAGTACGGGACAGAACACAGATACGCAGTATTTT	CASTGQNTDTQYF
TRBV20-1	few	TRBJ2-3	TRBD2	TGCAGTGCTCTAGCGGGAGTCGGGGATACGCAGTATTTT	CSALAGVGDTQYF
TRBV6-6	.	TRBJ2-1	TRBD2	TGTGCCAGCAGTATGGGGACTAGCGGTAACAATGAGCAGTTCTTC	CASSMGTSGNNEQFF
TRBV7-2	.	TRBJ2-3	.	TGTGCCAGCAGCTCCCTCGGGCATAGCACAGATACGCAGTATTTT	CASSSLGHSTDTQYF
TRBV5-1	few	TRBJ2-3	.	TGCGCCAGCCAACTTACAGATACGCAGTATTTT	CASQLTDTQYF
TRBV9	.	TRBJ2-7	TRBD2	TGTGCCAGCAGCCCCTCGGGGGGACGGGTGAGCGAGCAGTACTTC	CASSPSGGRVSEQYF
TRBV9	.	TRBJ2-5	.	TGTGCCAGCAGCGTCCGGACGGGACGAGCACAAGAGACCCAGTACTTC	CASSVRTGRAQETQYF
TRBV12-3/TRBV12-4	few	TRBJ1-4	.	TGTGCCAGCAGTTTCGGAGAAAAACTGTTTTTT	CASSFGEKLFF
TRBV7-6	many	TRBJ2-3	TRBD2	TGTGCCAGCAGCCCCGGTTTGGGCGGGGGGGCAGATACGCAGTATTTT	CASSPGLGGGADTQYF
TRBV29-1	many	TRBJ2-2	TRBD1	TGCAGCGTTGGGTTGGACAGGGGCACCGGGGAGCTGTTTTTT	CSVGLDRGTGELFF
TRBV12-3/TRBV12-4	few	TRBJ1-5	.	TGTGCCAGCAGACAGGGTGGGGGGAATCAGCCCCAGCATTTT	CASRQGGGNQPQHF
TRBV12-3/TRBV12-4	.	TRBJ2-7	TRBD1	TGTGCCAGCAGTCCTGGACAGGTTGGCTCCTACGAGCAGTACTTC	CASSPGQVGSYEQYF
TRBV25-1	many	TRBJ2-3	TRBD2	TGTGCCAGCAGTGAATCTAAGCAGGGTGGGACTAGCGGAGATACGCAGTATTTT	CASSESKQGGTSGDTQYF
TRBV29-1	.	TRBJ2-7	.	TGCAGCGTGCTTAAAACCGCGAGCTCCTACGAGCAGTACTTC	CSVLKTASSYEQYF
TRBV4-2	.	TRBJ2-7	TRBD2	TGTGCCAGCAGCCGGGGACTAGCAAACTACGAGCAGTACTTC	CASSRGLANYEQYF
TRBV6-5	few	TRBJ2-6	.	TGTGCCAGCACCTCAGAGGGCTACTCTCCTGGGGCCAACGTCCTGACTTTC	CASTSEGYSPGANVLTF
TRBV4-1	few	TRBJ2-2	.	TGCGCCAGCAGCCAACGGTCCCTCGGCACCGGGGAGCTGTTTTTT	CASSQRSLGTGELFF
TRBV3-1	.	TRBJ1-4	.	TGTGCCAGCAGTCTTACGTCCGCAACTAATGAAAAACTGTTTTTT	CASSLTSATNEKLFF
TRBV2	.	TRBJ2-1	.	TGTGCCAGCAAGGCAGGAAGTGGGGACAATGAGCAGTTCTTC	CASKAGSGDNEQFF
TRBV30	.	TRBJ1-4	.	TGTGCCTGGAATACGGGAGATGCAACTAATGAAAAACTGTTTTTT	CAWNTGDATNEKLFF
TRBV5-1	few	TRBJ1-1	.	TGCGCCAGCAGGGACAGTAACACTGAAGCTTTCTTT	CASRDSNTEAFF
TRBV2	.	TRBJ2-7	.	TGTGCCAGCAGATTACAGAATGCCGAGCAGTACTTC	CASRLQNAEQYF
TRBV12-3/TRBV12-4	.	TRBJ1-1	.	TGTGCCACCCGTTGGGGTGAAGCTTTCTTT	CATRWGEAFF
TRBV15	.	TRBJ1-2	.	TGTGCCGCAAGTGGGGACGGATTGGGCTACACCTTC	CAASGDGLGYTF
TRBV12-3/TRBV12-4	.	TRBJ1-1	TRBD1	TGTGCCAGCAGGCACGACAGGGGAAACACTGAAGCTTTCTTT	CASRHDRGNTEAFF
TRBV29-1	few	TRBJ1-1	.	TGCAGCGGACAAGTGATGAACACTGAAGCTTTCTTT	CSGQVMNTEAFF
TRBV12-3/TRBV12-4	.	TRBJ1-1	.	TGTGCCAGCAGGGGACCCGGGGTGAACACTGAAGCTTTCTTT	CASRGPGVNTEAFF
TRBV7-3	few	TRBJ2-1	.	TGTGCCAGCAGCTTGACGACAGTGGCCTACAATGAGCAGTTCTTC	CASSLTTVAYNEQFF
TRBV12-3/TRBV12-4	.	TRBJ1-5	.	TGTGCCAGCAGTTCGCAGAATCAGCCCCAGCATTTT	CASSSQNQPQHF